Sequencing of this T cell receptor (beta chain) was carried out in a study of response to subunit inactivated influenza vaccine (dated 2018 in TCRdb). Broadly, across the study: The study used deep quantitative T cell receptor repertoire profiling to track responses to a trivalent subunit inactivated influenza vaccine. General findings and caveats noted by the study authors: The authors suggested that each seasonal influenza vaccination may recruit only a limited number of new T cells.

The library was prepared using RT-PCR. Sequencing took place on an Illumina HiSeq 2500. TCRdb passed the public sequencing reads through fastp at Q25 and MiXCR, retaining productive beta sequences. Under each unique CDR3 protein, matching rows form one entry showing the most common genes and DNA. This sample is represented by about 240,000 distinct CDR3 sequences; 12% of them were singletons. Over 6.5% of the sample is in the top ten clones. Only a few counts were recorded for this clonotype. Its antigen is not yet known. No per-base quality is available; no much larger clone lies one base away. V is clipped by 5 bases and J by 0 bases, and the sequence between their germline boundaries is 8 bases long. CDR1 and CDR2, looked up from the germline V gene (reference sequence), are SEHNR and FQNEAQ. The CDR3 numbers 15 residues from cysteine through phenylalanine. Of the read, only the CDR3 DNA is kept; its 45 bases are in frame from base 1.

The rearranged chain carries TRBV7-9 and TRBJ1-6, with the D gene too uncertain to name. This TCR was recovered from a man aged 50 to 59 who received an inactivated influenza vaccine. Donor details come from another sample of the same person, matched by shared clones. The material sequenced was non-naive T cells sorted from PBMCs, taken 14 to 15 days before vaccination. This specimen's cell subset or site label, interpreted: memory T cell fraction. CDR3 reads: CASSPGPSYNSPLHF. DNA sequence: TGTGCCAGCAGCCCAGGTCCCTCCTATAATTCACCCCTCCACTTT.